Below are 8 T cell receptor beta chains sequenced from a single sample in a study of siplizumab effects on memory and regulatory T cells. Clones were sequenced by immunoSEQ multiplex PCR, and TCRdb holds only the in-frame ones, with some missing. This table has approximately 100,000 clones, 85% to 95% appearing once. Sequencing was done on a sample of non-Treg CD4+ T cells sorted from blood. These TCRs come from a human donor in good health.

J is TRBJ1-1 and V is TRBV7-9; unclear D gene. V gave up 0 bases and J gave up 9 bases, with 11 bases separating them. This CDR3 contains 13 residues. Germline V gives CDR1 SEHNR, CDR2 FQNEAQ (reference sequence). The CDR3 DNA follows: TGTGCCAGCAGCTTAGCTCCAGCCTCCCAAGCTTTCTTT. Translated, it gives CASSLAPASQAFF.

This clone has only one observation. The chain combines TRBV19 with TRBJ2-7; TRBD2 agrees at 9 bases. Germline loops: CDR1 LNHDA, CDR2 SQIVND (reference sequence). This CDR3 is 16 amino acids long. V lost 5 bases to trimming and J lost 4 bases; unmatched junction nucleotides: 12. The CDR3 bases are TGTGCCAGTAGTGCCCGTAATAGCGGGAGTAGGTACGAGCAGTACTTC. Its translation is CASSARNSGSRYEQYF.

V usage is TRBV27 and J usage is TRBJ2-3; possible D gene TRBD2, 6 bases. Germline CDR1 reads MNHEY; CDR2 reads SMNVEV (reference sequence). This CDR3 contains 13 residues. V shed 5 bases and J shed 3 bases, with 9 bases lying between them. The CDR3, as DNA: TGTGCCAGCAGTCTAGGGAGGACAGATACGCAGTATTTT. Its protein product is CASSLGRTDTQYF.

The chain carries TRBV18 and TRBJ1-6; TRBD1 might be the D (6 bases). Germline V gives CDR1 KGHSH, CDR2 LQKENI. This CDR3 is 14 amino acids long. V lost 2 bases and J 7 bases, leaving 9 bases between the germline ends. The CDR3 here is CASSPGTPNSPLHF. The CDR3 coding sequence is TGTGCCAGCTCACCAGGGACACCGAATTCACCCCTCCACTTT.

V gene TRBV9 combines with J gene TRBJ1-4; D unresolved. This CDR3 has 17 amino acids. Trimming took off 4 bases at V and 0 bases at J, with 16 bases between the two ends. Per the germline V gene, CDR1 is SGDLS and CDR2 is YYNGEE. The chain's CDR3 is CASSQSQDPATNEKLFF. The CDR3 DNA sequence: TGTGCCAGCAGCCAAAGCCAGGATCCTGCAACTAATGAAAAACTGTTTTTT.

This clone was detected only once. The gene calls are TRBV18 and TRBJ2-1; 15 bases fit TRBD2. Germline V gene sequence: CDR1 KGHSH, CDR2 LQKENI. The CDR3 covers 18 residues. The junction had 3 bases not matched to a gene; V was cut back by 0 bases and J by 3 bases. CDR3 in DNA: TGTGCCAGCTCACCACCGGGACTAGCGGGAGGACACTACAATGAGCAGTTCTTC. Amino acid sequence: CASSPPGLAGGHYNEQFF.

The CDR3 loop is CASSLILEGTEAFF. For the CDR3, the DNA is TGCGCCAGCAGCTTGATCCTGGAGGGCACTGAAGCTTTCTTT. The V gene is TRBV5-1, the J gene TRBJ1-1; D is undetermined. CDR3 size: 14 residues. Trimming removed 1 base at V and 4 bases at J, with 11 bases between. The V gene's germline CDR1 is SGHRS and CDR2 YFSETQ.

The V call is TRBV7-8, the J call TRBJ2-5, with D uncertain. The ends were cut back, 8 bases at V and 5 bases at J, with 12 bases in the middle. The germline V gene encodes CDR1 SGHVS and CDR2 FQNEAQ. CDR3 length: 12 residues. CDR3 in amino acids: CASGVMRETQYF. Here the CDR3 DNA reads TGTGCCAGCGGGGTCATGAGGGAGACCCAGTACTTC.